The 6 T cell receptor beta chains reported below all come from one sample, sequenced in a study of T cell responses to AZD1222 COVID-19 vaccine. Sequencing was performed with immunoSEQ multiplex PCR; in TCRdb, only in-frame clones are kept and a portion is missing. The sample has approximately 140,000 clones; 75% to 95% are singletons. Material: peripheral blood, obtained 28 days after the second AZD1222 dose. These receptor sequences come from an adult who received the AZD1222 COVID-19 vaccine.

As to this clone: In the same sample, other DNA sequences code for this CDR3. The V call is TRBV6-5, the J call TRBJ1-2; no reliable D call. The germline gives CDR1 MNHEY, CDR2 SVGAGI. V was clipped by 5 bases and J by 4 bases, with 5 bases between them. CDR3 length: 11 amino acids. Here the CDR3 DNA reads TGTGCCAGCAGTCCTGGCTATGGCTACACCTTC. It encodes CASSPGYGYTF.

The V call is TRBV7-2, the J call TRBJ1-6; D gene unclear. This CDR3 has 12 residues. Germline-derived CDR1 and CDR2 are SGHTA and FQGNSA. The V end was cut by 5 bases, the J end by 7 bases, with 6 bases between. This CDR3 is CASSHPNSPLHF. The DNA of the CDR3 is TGTGCCAGCAGCCACCCCAATTCACCCCTCCACTTT.

This clone was observed once. The CDR3 protein is CASSSGGSPGELFF. The CDR3, as DNA: TGTGCCAGTAGTTCAGGGGGATCCCCCGGGGAGCTGTTTTTT. V is TRBV19 and J is TRBJ2-2; 7 bases match TRBD1. Germline lookup yields CDR1 LNHDA and CDR2 SQIVND (reference sequence). J lost 6 bases, V lost 5 bases, and 6 bases had no gene match. The CDR3 runs to 14 residues.

The chain is built from TRBV5-1 and TRBJ2-7; D remains ambiguous. This CDR3 contains 14 residues. Germline V gene data show CDR1 as SGHRS and CDR2 as YFSETQ. V lost 5 bases and J lost 3, with 15 bases in between. The DNA of the CDR3 is TGCGCCAGCAGTACATCTTCGAACCTCTACGAGCAGTACTTC. Amino acid sequence: CASSTSSNLYEQYF.

This clone was recorded only once. This rearrangement joins TRBV5-1 to TRBJ2-3; 8 bases are a match to TRBD1. Germline trimming cut 7 bases from V and 1 base from J; bases unmatched to any gene: 8. CDR1 is SGHRS and CDR2 is YFSETQ in the germline V gene. The CDR3 totals 15 residues. This CDR3 reads CASFSDRVGTDTQYF. In nucleotides, the CDR3 is TGCGCCAGCTTTTCGGACAGGGTGGGCACAGATACGCAGTATTTT.

This clone was picked up one time. The chain combines TRBV2 with TRBJ1-1; D is uncertain. Trimming removed 3 bases from V and 3 bases from J, with 8 bases in between. Germline V lookup: CDR1 SNHLY, CDR2 FYNNEI. The CDR3 length is 13 residues. The CDR3 loop is CASSEYGYTEAFF. The CDR3 nucleotides read TGTGCCAGCAGTGAGTATGGTTACACTGAAGCTTTCTTT.